The T cell receptor (beta chain) described here comes from a study of T cells after yellow fever vaccination (dated by TCRdb to between 2018 and 2021). Looking at the study overall: The SMART-Seq v4 Ultra Low Input RNA kit was used to prepare libraries from fractions with low cell numbers. To track T-cell clones before and after primary and booster YFV17D yellow fever vaccination, bulk TCR alpha and beta repertoires were sequenced longitudinally. Blood was collected at multiple timepoints before and after primary and secondary immunization, and bulk PBMC replicates and cell subsets were isolated. Two healthy male donors, one aged 18 to 30 and one aged 30 to 40 years, made up the cohort. What the study reported, not specific to this receptor: Only two donors were included in the study, so the extent to which the findings can be generalized is limited. Computational filtering was needed because FACS-sorted repertoires could contain abundant contaminating clonotypes from the bulk population. The secondary T-cell response was weaker than the primary response but faster, peaking on day 5 instead of day 15. A small fraction of clonotypes showed up in both the CD4 and CD8 compartments, probably as a result of convergent recombination. After the booster, most of the clones that had expanded following primary vaccination were detected again (roughly 96% of CD4 and around 88% of CD8), which suggests that memory was broadly maintained.

This clonotype has more than one count but fewer than ten. The specificity of this receptor is unknown. There are no base qualities to consult, and no much larger clone falls within one base. Synthesis of TCR cDNA relied on 5'RACE template switching, a step that introduced a universal primer site along with unique molecular identifiers. Priming of cDNA synthesis was performed from both the TCR alpha and TCR beta constant segments. Two PCR steps were used to amplify libraries, with sample barcodes and sequencing adapters being added in the second step. Libraries were sequenced on Illumina HiSeq 2500 (2x100 bp) or NovaSeq (2x150 bp). The paper's data handling went like this. Reads were demultiplexed and collapsed into UMI consensus sequences with MIGEC, and V(D)J alignment was performed with MiXCR. Vaccine-responding clonotypes were identified with edgeR using replicate PBMC samples, with FDR below 0.01 and a log2 fold change above 5 up to day 15 being required. Each bulk clonotype was labeled CD4 or CD8 based on which sequenced repertoire, CD4 or CD8, contained the clonotype at higher abundance. TCRdb itself trimmed the public reads at Q25 with fastp, ran MiXCR and retained productive beta chains. Each CDR3 protein appears once, grouped with its most common genes and DNA. The V and J calls and clone size are TCRdb's, not the authors'. This sample gives more than 350,000 distinct CDR3 sequences in total; around a tenth of them show up just once. The ten largest account for 15% to 20% of the sample.

The V and J ends are trimmed by 0 bases and 5 bases, leaving 13 bases between them. The CDR3 runs 15 residues from the cysteine to the phenylalanine. Only CDR3 DNA remains: 45 bases, in frame from the first base. The germline V gene gives CDR1 as MNHEY and CDR2 as SVGAGI. Interpreted using the paper, the treatment or condition label stands for: live attenuated yellow fever vaccine strain. At each blood-draw timepoint, two biological replicates of bulk PBMCs were obtained. PBMCs were isolated from peripheral blood using a standard Ficoll-Paque protocol. RNA was extracted with TriZol from bulk PBMCs, CD4 and CD8 fractions, and dextramer-positive and dextramer-negative fractions.

This clonotype was obtained from a man aged 18 to 30 who received the YFV17D yellow fever vaccine. The sequencing used PBMCs, collected on the day of the first yellow fever vaccination. This chain is built from TRBV6-5 and TRBJ1-1, with no reliable assignment of the D segment. The CDR3 corresponds to CASSYSPKWATEAFF. The DNA sequence is TGTGCCAGCAGTTACTCCCCAAAGTGGGCGACTGAAGCTTTCTTT.